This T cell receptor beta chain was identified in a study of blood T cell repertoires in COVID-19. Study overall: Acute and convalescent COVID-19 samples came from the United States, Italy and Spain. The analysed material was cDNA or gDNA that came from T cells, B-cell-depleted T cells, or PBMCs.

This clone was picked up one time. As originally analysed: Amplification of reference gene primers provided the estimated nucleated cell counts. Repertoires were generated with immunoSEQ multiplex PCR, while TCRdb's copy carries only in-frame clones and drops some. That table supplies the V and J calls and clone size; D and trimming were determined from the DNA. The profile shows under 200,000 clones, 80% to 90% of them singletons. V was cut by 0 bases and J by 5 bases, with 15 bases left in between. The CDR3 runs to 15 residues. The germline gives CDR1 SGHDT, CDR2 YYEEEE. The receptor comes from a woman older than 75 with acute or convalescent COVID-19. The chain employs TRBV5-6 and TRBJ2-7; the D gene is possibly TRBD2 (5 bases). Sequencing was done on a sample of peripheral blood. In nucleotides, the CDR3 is TGTGCCAGCAGCTTGGAGGGAGACCCTGGGGACGAGCAGTACTTC. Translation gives CASSLEGDPGDEQYF.